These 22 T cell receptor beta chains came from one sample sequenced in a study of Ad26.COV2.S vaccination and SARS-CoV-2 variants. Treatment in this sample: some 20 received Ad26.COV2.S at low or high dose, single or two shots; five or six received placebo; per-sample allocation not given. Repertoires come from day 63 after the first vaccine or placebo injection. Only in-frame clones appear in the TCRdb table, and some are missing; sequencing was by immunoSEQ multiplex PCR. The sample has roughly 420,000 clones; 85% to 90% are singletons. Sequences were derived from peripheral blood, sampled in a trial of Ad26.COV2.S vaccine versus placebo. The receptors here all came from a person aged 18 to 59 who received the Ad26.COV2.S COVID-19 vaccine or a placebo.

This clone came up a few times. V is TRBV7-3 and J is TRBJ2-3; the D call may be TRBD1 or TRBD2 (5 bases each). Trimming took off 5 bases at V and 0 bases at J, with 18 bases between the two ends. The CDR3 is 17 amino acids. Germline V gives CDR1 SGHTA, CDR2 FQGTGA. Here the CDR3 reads CASSPGTGITSTDTQYF. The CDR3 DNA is TGTGCCAGCAGCCCAGGGACGGGGATCACTAGCACAGATACGCAGTATTTT.

The CDR3 is CASSVDWNTGELFF. In DNA form, the CDR3 reads TGTGCCAGCAGCGTAGATTGGAACACCGGGGAGCTGTTTTTT. The chain employs TRBV9 and TRBJ2-2, with no clear D. Germline V gene data show CDR1 as SGDLS and CDR2 as YYNGEE. The CDR3 has 14 residues. V lost 0 bases and J 1 base, leaving 4 bases between the germline ends.

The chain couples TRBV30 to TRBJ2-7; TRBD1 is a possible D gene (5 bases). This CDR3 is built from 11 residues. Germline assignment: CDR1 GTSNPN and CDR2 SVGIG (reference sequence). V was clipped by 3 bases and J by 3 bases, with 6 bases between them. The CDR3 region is CAWSRVYEQYF. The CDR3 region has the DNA TGTGCCTGGAGCAGGGTCTACGAGCAGTACTTC. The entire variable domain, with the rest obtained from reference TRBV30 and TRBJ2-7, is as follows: SQTIHQWPATLVQPVGSPLSLECTVEGTSNPNLYWYRQAAGRGLQLLFYSVGIGQISSEVPQNLSASRPQDRQFILSSKKLLLSDSGFYLCAWSRVYEQYFGPGTRLTVT.

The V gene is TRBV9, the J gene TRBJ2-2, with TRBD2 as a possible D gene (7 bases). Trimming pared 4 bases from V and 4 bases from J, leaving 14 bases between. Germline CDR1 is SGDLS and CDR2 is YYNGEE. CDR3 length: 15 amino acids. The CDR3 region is CASSQRGGLTGELFF. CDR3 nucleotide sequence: TGTGCCAGCAGCCAAAGGGGGGGACTCACCGGGGAGCTGTTTTTT. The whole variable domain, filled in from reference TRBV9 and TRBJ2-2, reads DSGVTQTPKHLITATGQRVTLRCSPRSGDLSVYWYQQSLDQGLQFLIQYYNGEERAKGNILERFSAQQFPDLHSELNLSSLELGDSALYFCASSQRGGLTGELFFGEGSRLTVL.

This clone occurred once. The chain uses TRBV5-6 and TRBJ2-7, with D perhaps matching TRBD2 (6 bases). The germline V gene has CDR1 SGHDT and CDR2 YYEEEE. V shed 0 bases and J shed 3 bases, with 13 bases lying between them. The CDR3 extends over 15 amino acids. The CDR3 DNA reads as TGTGCCAGCAGCTTGGCCTGGGGAGGAGGCTACGAGCAGTACTTC. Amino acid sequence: CASSLAWGGGYEQYF.

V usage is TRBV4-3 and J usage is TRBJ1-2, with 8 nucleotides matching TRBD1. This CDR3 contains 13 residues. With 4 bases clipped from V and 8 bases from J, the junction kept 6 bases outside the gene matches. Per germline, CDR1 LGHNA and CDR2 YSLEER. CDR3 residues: CASSRTGREGYTF. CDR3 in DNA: TGCGCCAGCAGCCGGACAGGGAGGGAAGGCTACACCTTC.

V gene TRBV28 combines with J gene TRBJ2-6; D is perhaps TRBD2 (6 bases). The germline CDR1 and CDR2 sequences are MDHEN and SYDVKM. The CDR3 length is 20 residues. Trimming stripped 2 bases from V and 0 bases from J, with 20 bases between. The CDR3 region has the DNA TGTGCCAGCAGTTTACCCTCGTGGCGGGATCCGTCCTCTGGGGCCAACGTCCTGACTTTC. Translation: CASSLPSWRDPSSGANVLTF.

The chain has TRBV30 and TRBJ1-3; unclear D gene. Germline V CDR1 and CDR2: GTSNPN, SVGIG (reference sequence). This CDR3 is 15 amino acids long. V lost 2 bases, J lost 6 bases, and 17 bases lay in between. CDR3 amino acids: CAWSPPWQAANTIYF. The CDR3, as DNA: TGTGCCTGGAGTCCACCCTGGCAGGCCGCAAACACCATATATTTT.

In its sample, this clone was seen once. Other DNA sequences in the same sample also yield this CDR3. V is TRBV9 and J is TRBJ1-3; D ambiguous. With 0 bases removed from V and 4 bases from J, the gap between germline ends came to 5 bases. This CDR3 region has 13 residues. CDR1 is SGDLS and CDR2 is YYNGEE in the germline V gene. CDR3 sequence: CASSVDVGNTIYF. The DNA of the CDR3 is TGTGCCAGCAGCGTAGACGTGGGAAACACCATATATTTT.

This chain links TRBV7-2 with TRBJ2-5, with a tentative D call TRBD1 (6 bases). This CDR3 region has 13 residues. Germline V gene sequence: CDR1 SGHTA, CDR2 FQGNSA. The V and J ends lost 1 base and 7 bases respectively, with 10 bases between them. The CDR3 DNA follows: TGTGCCAGCAGCTTAGAACAGGGAGTGACCCAGTACTTC. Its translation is CASSLEQGVTQYF.

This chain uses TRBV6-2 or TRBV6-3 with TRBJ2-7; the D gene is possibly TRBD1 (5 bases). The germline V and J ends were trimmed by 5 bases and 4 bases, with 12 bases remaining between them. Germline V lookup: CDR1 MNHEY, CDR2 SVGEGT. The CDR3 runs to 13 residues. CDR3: CASSPRQQYEQYV. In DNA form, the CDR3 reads TGTGCCAGCAGTCCGCGACAGCAGTACGAGCAGTACGTC.

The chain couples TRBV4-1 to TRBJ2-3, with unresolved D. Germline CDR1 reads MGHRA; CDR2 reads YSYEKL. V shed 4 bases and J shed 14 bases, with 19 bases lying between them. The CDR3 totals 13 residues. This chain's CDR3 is CASSPRALLAVYF. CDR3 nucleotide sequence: TGCGCCAGCAGCCCCCGTGCCCTACTGGCGGTGTATTTT.

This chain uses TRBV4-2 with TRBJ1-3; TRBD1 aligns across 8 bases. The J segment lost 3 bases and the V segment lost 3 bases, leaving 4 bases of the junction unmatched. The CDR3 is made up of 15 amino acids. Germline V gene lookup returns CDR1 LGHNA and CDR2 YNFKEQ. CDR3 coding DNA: TGTGCCAGCAGCCAGACAGGGGAAGGTGGAAACACCATATATTTT. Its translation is CASSQTGEGGNTIYF.

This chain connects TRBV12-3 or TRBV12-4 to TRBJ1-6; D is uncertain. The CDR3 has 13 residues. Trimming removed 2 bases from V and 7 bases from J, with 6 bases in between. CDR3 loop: CASSLFRNSPLHF. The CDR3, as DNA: TGTGCCAGCAGTTTATTCAGAAATTCACCCCTCCACTTT.

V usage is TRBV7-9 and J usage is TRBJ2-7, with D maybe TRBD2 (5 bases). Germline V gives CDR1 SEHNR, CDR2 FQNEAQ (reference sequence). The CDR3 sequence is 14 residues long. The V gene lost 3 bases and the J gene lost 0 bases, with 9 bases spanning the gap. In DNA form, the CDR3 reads TGTGCCAGCAGCTTGGGAGTAAACTCCTACGAGCAGTACTTC. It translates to CASSLGVNSYEQYF.

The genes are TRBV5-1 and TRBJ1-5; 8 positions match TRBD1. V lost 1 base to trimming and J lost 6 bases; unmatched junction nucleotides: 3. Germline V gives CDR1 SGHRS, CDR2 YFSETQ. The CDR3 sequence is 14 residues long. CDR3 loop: CASSLWDRSQPQHF. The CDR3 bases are TGCGCCAGCAGCTTGTGGGACAGGTCTCAGCCCCAGCATTTT.

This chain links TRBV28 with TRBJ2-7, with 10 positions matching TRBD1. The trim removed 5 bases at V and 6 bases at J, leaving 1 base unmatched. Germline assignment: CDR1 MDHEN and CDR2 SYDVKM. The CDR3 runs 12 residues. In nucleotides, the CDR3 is TGTGCCAGCAGTCGGGACAGGGGCGAGCAGTACGTC. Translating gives CASSRDRGEQYV.

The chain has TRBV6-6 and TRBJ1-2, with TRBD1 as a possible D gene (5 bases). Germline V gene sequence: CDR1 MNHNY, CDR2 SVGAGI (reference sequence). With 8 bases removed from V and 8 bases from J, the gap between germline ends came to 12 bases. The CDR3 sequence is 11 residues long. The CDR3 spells CASQGAGGYTF. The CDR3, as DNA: TGTGCCAGCCAAGGGGCTGGGGGCTACACCTTC.

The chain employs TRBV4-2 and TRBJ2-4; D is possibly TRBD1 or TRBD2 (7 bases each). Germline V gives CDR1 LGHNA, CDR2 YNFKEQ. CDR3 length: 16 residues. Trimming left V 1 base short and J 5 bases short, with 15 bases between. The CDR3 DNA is TGTGCCAGCAGCCAAGTTGAGGGAGGGGGCGAAAACATTCAGTACTTC. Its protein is CASSQVEGGGENIQYF.

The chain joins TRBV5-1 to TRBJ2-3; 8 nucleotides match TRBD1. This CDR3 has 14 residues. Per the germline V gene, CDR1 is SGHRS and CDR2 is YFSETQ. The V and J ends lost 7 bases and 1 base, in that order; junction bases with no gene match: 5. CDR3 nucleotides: TGCGCCAGCCGTTTGGGACAGGGCACAGATACGCAGTATTTT. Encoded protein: CASRLGQGTDTQYF.

The CDR3 bases are TGCGCCAGCAGCTTCTTTAGGAGTCAAGAGACCCAGTACTTC. Translating it yields CASSFFRSQETQYF. The gene calls are TRBV5-1 and TRBJ2-5; no clear D gene. In germline, CDR1 is SGHRS, CDR2 YFSETQ. The length of the CDR3 is 14 residues. The V end was cut by 2 bases, the J end by 2 bases, with 10 bases between.

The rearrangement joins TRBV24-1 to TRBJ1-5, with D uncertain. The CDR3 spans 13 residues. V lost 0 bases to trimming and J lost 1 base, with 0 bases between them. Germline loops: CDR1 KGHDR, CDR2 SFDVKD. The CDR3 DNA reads TGTGCCACCAGTGATTTGAGCAATCAGCCCCAGCATTTT. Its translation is CATSDLSNQPQHF.